This T cell receptor beta chain emerged from a study of T cell responses to AZD1222 COVID-19 vaccine. Study-level findings and limits: Unmutated variant regions reportedly attract nearly half of all spike-specific TCRs.

This clone was picked up one time. The antigen is unknown. The germline V and J ends were trimmed by 6 bases and 2 bases, with 11 bases remaining between them. CDR3 length: 14 amino acids. The germline CDR1 and CDR2 sequences are SGHAT and FQNNGV. Only in-frame clones appear in the TCRdb table, and some are missing; sequencing was by immunoSEQ multiplex PCR. Of about 210,000 clones listed, approximately 94% are singletons. The chain joins TRBV11-2 to TRBJ2-1, with D perhaps matching TRBD1 (6 bases). The sequence came from an adult who received the MenACWY meningococcal vaccine as a control. Material: peripheral blood, obtained 28 days after the second dose of the MenACWY control vaccine. The DNA for the CDR3 is TGTGCCAGCAGGCCGGGACAAACCTACAATGAGCAGTTCTTC. It specifies CASRPGQTYNEQFF. Supplemented by reference TRBV11-2 and TRBJ2-1, the full variable domain reads EAGVAQSPRYKIIEKRQSVAFWCNPISGHATLYWYQQILGQGPKLLIQFQNNGVVDDSQLPKDRFSAERLKGVDSTLKIQPAKLEDSAVYLCASRPGQTYNEQFFGPGTRLTVL.